The clone carrying this T cell receptor (beta chain) showed up many times. The target antigen is unknown. The data were taken from a study of T-cell reconstitution after alpha-beta-depleted transplantation in children. Findings and limits, study-wide: For some patients, TCRbeta diversity was high at day 60 because of recipient T cells and thymic progenitors that survived. As was reported, about two months after transplant, alpha-beta T cells came from several hundred expanded graft clones. It was newly produced T cells that mostly accounted for T-cell counts and diversity one year after transplant.

Trimming shortened V by 4 bases and J by 3 bases, and 6 bases separated the two germline ends. Germline V gene lookup returns CDR1 SQVTM and CDR2 ANQGSEA. The CDR3 is 11 amino acids. Using unique molecular identifiers, the investigators prepared the TCRbeta library. TCRdb processed the PCR reads anew with MiXCR; each CDR3 protein has one entry. The table shows about 200,000 distinct CDR3 sequences, with just under 6.5% occurring only once. This clonotype originated in a girl under three years old with combined immunodeficiency, due to receive a stem cell transplant. The genes are TRBV29-1 and TRBJ1-1; maybe TRBD1 (5 bases). Specimen: PBMCs, collected before TCRalphabeta/CD19-depleted stem cell transplant. Written as DNA, the CDR3 is TGCAGCGTTGCGGGGGACACTGAAGCTTTCTTT. It yields the protein CSVAGDTEAFF. The full variable domain, its missing parts supplied by reference TRBV29-1 and TRBJ1-1, is SAVISQKPSRDICQRGTSLTIQCQVDSQVTMMFWYRQQPGQSLTLIATANQGSEATYESGFVIDKFPISRPNLTFSTLTVSNMSPEDSSIYLCSVAGDTEAFFGQGTRLTVV.